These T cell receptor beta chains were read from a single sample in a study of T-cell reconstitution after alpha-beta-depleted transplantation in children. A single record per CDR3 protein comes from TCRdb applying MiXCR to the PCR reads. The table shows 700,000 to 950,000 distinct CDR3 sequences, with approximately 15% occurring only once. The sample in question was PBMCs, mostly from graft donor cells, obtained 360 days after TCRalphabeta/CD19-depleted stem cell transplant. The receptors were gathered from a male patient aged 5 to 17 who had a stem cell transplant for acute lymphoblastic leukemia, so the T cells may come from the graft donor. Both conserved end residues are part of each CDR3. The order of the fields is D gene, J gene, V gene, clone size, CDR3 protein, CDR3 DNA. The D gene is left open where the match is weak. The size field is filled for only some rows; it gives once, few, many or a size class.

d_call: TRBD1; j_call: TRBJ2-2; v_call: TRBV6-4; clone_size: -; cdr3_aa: CARDRGYTGELFF; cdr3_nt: TGTGCCAGAGACAGGGGCTACACCGGGGAGCTGTTTTTT
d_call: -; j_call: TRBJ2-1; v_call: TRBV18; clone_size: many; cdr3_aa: CASSPRDEQFF; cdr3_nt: TGTGCCAGCTCACCACGGGATGAGCAGTTCTTC
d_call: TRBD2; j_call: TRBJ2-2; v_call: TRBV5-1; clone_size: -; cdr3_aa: CASGGLAGGELFF; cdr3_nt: TGCGCCAGCGGCGGACTAGCAGGCGGGGAGCTGTTTTTT
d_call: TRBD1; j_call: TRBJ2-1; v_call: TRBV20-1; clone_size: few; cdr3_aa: CSARVVQGANEQFF; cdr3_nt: TGCAGTGCTAGGGTGGTCCAGGGGGCCAATGAGCAGTTCTTC
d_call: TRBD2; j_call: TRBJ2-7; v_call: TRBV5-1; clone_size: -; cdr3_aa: CASSAGLAGNEQYF; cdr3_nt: TGCGCCAGCAGCGCGGGACTAGCGGGAAATGAGCAGTACTTC
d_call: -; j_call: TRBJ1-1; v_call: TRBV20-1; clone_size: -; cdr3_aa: CSAAQDNIISNTEAFF; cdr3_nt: TGCAGTGCCGCACAGGATAACATAATATCGAACACTGAAGCTTTCTTT
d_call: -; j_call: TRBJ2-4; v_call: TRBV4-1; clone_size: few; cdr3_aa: CASSQPKTRGNIQYF; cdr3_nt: TGCGCCAGCAGCCAGCCCAAAACCCGGGGAAACATTCAGTACTTC
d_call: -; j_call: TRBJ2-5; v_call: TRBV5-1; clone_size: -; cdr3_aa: CASSLADIAVREETQYF; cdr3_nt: TGCGCCAGCAGCTTGGCGGATATAGCGGTACGGGAAGAGACCCAGTACTTC
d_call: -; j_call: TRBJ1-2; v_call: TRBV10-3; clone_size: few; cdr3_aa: CAISTPRRAGPNYGYTF; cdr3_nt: TGTGCCATCAGTACTCCCCGGAGGGCAGGGCCCAACTATGGCTACACCTTC
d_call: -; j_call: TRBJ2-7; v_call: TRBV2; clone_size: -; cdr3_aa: CASSEALRMGYEQYF; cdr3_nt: TGTGCCAGCAGTGAAGCGCTTAGGATGGGGTACGAGCAGTACTTC
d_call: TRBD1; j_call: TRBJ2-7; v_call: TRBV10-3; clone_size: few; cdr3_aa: CAIRGTGAAEQYF; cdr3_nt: TGTGCCATCAGAGGGACAGGGGCAGCCGAGCAGTACTTC
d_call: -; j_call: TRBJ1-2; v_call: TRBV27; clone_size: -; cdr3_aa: CASSFQGFNGYTF; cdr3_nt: TGTGCCAGCAGTTTTCAAGGTTTTAATGGCTACACCTTC
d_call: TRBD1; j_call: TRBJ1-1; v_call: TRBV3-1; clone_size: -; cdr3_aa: CASRLGTGIRFEAFF; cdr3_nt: TGTGCCAGCAGACTCGGGACAGGGATACGATTTGAAGCTTTCTTT
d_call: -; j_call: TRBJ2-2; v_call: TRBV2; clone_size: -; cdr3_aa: CASSDFAYTGELFF; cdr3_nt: TGTGCCAGCAGTGATTTCGCGTACACCGGGGAGCTGTTTTTT
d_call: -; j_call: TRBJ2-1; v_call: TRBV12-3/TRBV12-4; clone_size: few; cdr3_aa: CASSLSRDGEQFF; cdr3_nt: TGTGCCAGCAGTTTATCGCGGGACGGTGAGCAGTTCTTC
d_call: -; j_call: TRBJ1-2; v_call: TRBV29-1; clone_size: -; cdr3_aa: CSVERVRYGYTF; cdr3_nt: TGCAGCGTTGAACGCGTCCGCTATGGCTACACCTTC
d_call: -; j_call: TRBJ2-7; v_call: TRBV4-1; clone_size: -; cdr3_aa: CASSPQTTGLSYEQYF; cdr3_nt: TGCGCCAGCAGCCCTCAGACGACAGGCCTCTCCTACGAGCAGTACTTC
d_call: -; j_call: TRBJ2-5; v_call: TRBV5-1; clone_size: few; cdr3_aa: CASSLEGATSRKTQYF; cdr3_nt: TGCGCCAGCAGCTTGGAGGGGGCGACTAGTCGGAAGACCCAGTACTTC
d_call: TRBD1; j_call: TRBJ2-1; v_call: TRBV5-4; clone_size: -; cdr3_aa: CASSRQGAADNEQFF; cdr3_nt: TGTGCCAGCAGTAGGCAGGGGGCAGCTGACAATGAGCAGTTCTTC
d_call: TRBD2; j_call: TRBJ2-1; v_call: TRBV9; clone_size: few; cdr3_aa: CASSVNPGSGAYNEQFF; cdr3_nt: TGTGCCAGCAGCGTAAACCCAGGCAGCGGGGCCTACAATGAGCAGTTCTTC
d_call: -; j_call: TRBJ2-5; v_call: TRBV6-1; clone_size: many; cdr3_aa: CASSKRQYQETQYF; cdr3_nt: TGTGCCAGCAGTAAAAGACAGTACCAAGAGACCCAGTACTTC
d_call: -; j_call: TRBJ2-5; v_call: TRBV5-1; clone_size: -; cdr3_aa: CASSGWEVRGETQYF; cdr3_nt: TGCGCCAGCAGCGGATGGGAGGTCCGGGGAGAGACCCAGTACTTC
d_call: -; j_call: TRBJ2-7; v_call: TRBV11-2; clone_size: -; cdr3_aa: CASSLDHPGVHEQYF; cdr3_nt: TGTGCCAGCAGCTTAGATCACCCAGGGGTACACGAGCAGTACTTC
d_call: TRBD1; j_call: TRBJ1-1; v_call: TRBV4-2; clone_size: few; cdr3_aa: CASSQEVELGQGGHWAFF; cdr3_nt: TGTGCCAGCAGCCAAGAAGTCGAACTGGGACAGGGAGGCCACTGGGCTTTCTTT
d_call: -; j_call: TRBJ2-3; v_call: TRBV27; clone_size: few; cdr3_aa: CASSWGTGATDTQYF; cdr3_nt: TGTGCCAGCAGTTGGGGGACGGGGGCCACAGATACGCAGTATTTT
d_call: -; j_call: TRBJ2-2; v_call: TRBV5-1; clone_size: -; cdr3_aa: CASSGRGNIPGTGELFF; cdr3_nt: TGCGCCAGCAGCGGTAGGGGCAACATTCCTGGCACCGGGGAGCTGTTTTTT
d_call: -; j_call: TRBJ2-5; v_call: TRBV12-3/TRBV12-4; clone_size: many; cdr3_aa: CASSFARFQETQYF; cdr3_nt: TGTGCCAGCAGTTTTGCCAGGTTCCAAGAGACCCAGTACTTC
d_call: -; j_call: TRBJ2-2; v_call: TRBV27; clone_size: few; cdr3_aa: CASSLSRSVPELFF; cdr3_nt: TGTGCCAGCAGTTTATCGAGGAGCGTTCCGGAGCTGTTTTTT
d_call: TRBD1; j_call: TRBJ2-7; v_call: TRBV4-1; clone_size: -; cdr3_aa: CASSQRTGGWYEQYF; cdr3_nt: TGCGCCAGCAGCCAACGGACAGGGGGCTGGTACGAGCAGTACTTC
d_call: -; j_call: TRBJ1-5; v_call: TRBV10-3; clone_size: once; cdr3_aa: CAISEGGRGYQPQHF; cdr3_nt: TGTGCCATCAGTGAGGGAGGCAGGGGTTATCAGCCCCAGCATTTT
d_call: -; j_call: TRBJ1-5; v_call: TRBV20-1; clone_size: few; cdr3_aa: CSAADGSYSNQPQHF; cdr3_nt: TGCAGTGCAGCGGACGGAAGCTATAGCAATCAGCCCCAGCATTTT
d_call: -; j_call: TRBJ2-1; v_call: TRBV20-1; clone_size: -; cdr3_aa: CSARKGGGNEQFF; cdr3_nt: TGCAGTGCTAGAAAGGGAGGGGGCAATGAGCAGTTCTTC
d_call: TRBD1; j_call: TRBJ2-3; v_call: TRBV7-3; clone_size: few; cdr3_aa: CASSTDRALDTQYF; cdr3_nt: TGTGCCAGCAGCACCGACAGGGCCCTAGATACGCAGTATTTT
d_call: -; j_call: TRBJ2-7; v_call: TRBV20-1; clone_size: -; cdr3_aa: CSAGAGTLTYEQYF; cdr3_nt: TGCAGTGCAGGGGCCGGGACTTTAACCTACGAGCAGTACTTC
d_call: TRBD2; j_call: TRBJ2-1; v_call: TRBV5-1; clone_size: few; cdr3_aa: CASSFSSGSVEQFF; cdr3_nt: TGCGCCAGCAGCTTTTCTAGCGGGAGCGTTGAGCAGTTCTTC
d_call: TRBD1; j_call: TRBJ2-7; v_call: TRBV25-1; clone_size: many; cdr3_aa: CASSDPGQGTYEQYF; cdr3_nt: TGTGCCAGCAGTGACCCCGGACAGGGAACCTACGAGCAGTACTTC
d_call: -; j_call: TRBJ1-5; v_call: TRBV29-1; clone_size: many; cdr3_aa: CSVATDYSNQPQHF; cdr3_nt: TGCAGCGTCGCGACAGATTATAGCAATCAGCCCCAGCATTTT
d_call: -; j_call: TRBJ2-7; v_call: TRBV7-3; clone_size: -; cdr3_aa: CASSSNGGWGEQYF; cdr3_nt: TGTGCCAGCAGCTCCAATGGGGGTTGGGGGGAGCAGTACTTC